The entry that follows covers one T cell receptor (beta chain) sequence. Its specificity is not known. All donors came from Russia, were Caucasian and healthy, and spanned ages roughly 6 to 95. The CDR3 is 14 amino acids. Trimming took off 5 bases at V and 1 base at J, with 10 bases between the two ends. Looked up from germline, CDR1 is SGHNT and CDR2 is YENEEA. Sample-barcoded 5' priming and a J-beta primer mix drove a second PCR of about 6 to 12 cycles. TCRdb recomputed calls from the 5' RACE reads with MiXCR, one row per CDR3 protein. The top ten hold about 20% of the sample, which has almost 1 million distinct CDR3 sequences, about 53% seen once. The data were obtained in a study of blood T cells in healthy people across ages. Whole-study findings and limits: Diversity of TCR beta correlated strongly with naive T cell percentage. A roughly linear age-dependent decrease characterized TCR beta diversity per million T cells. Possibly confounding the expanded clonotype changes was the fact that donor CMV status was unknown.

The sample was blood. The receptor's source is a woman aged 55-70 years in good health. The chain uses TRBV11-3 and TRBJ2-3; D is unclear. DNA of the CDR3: TGTGCCAGCAGCCTCGACACAGGCACAGATACGCAGTATTTT. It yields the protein CASSLDTGTDTQYF.